This note documents a single T cell receptor beta chain sequence. It has no known antigen specificity. It has no much larger one-base neighbor in the sample; base qualities were not kept. CDR1 and CDR2 were assigned from the germline V gene (reference sequence) as SEHNR and FQNEAQ. Taken from cysteine to phenylalanine, the CDR3 has 16 residues. The entry retains the CDR3 DNA only, 48 bases that are in frame from base 1. V gives up 1 base and J gives up 3 bases, and the segment between their germline ends measures 13 bases. The data were obtained in a study of early stage breast cancer tumors (TCRdb year 2017). Study-wide context: Of the 15 or so invasive breast tumors, around twelve were found to be estrogen receptor-positive, progesterone receptor-positive and HER2-negative. About 65% of the 12 ER+/PR+/HER2- tumors were invasive ductal carcinomas, while the other four were invasive lobular carcinomas. The average read coverage per sample was around 9-fold. A total of some 2.6 million templates, representing about 1.1 million unique clonotypes, were detected across all samples. General conclusions and limits of the study: Compared with adjacent normal breast tissue, tumors had higher clonality and 2 to 3-fold greater T cell density. Enriched TCRB sequences shared across patients were found to be mostly commonly generated sequences that were unlikely to play an important role in the tumor microenvironment. Chain pairing and functional markers such as CD4, CD8 and FOXP3 were missed by bulk genomic DNA sequencing of unsorted cells. The small cohort size prevented analysis by tumor subtype. Repertoires from blood resembled normal breast more closely than tumor, and using blood as a reference for each tissue separated tumor from normal in 14 of 16 patients.

Adjacent normal breast tissue was collected roughly 1.9-4 cm away from the tumor, rinsed in PBS and stored in prechilled RNAlater. Normal breast tissue often required about 85-320 mg of tissue for sufficient DNA because of high lipid content and low cell density. The study profiled bulk TCR beta-chain repertoires in matched peripheral blood, tumor and adjacent normal breast tissue taken from about 15 patients with early-stage breast cancer. The Qiagen AllPrep DNA/RNA Mini kit was used for genomic DNA extraction. Every sample was amplified as two independent genomic DNA replicates, using about 0.46 ug for blood and approximately 1.4 ug for tumor or normal breast. TCRB sequencing of genomic DNA was carried out with the ImmunoSeq Intro kit according to the manufacturer's instructions. The multiplex PCR ran for about 31 cycles using proprietary primers and spike-in control sequences for absolute quantification. Single-end 150-bp reads were used to sequence an 87-bp fragment covering the CDR3 and the flanking V and J genes. Each lane of an Illumina MiSeq running version 3.0 chemistry carried seven multiplexed samples, with two replicates apiece. The original pipeline was this. Raw data were processed with the vendor's proprietary pipeline, and both replicates were merged into a single result per sample. Productive rearrangements sharing the V-gene family, CDR3 amino acid sequence and J-gene segment were defined as clonotypes. Clonality was calculated as 1 minus the normalized Shannon entropy (Pielou evenness) of TCRB abundances. T cell density was estimated as total templates divided by the number of input cells, with the number of input cells inferred from the DNA input amount. Recon was used with default parameters to estimate total repertoire diversity and clonality. A clonotype was considered tumor-enriched if its abundance in tumor exceeded 0.1% and was at least 32-fold higher than its abundance in normal breast. The immuneACCESS repertoire file appears here via TCRdb, limited to in-frame rearrangements. These files lack a portion of the clones; in checked studies, under half of the deficit traces to unresolved V genes, and the cause of the others is not known. The V and J calls and the clone size are those of that table, but D and trimming were determined from the DNA. The sample yields more than 13,000 clones; roughly 83% were counted once. 7.5% to 9% of the sample comes from the top ten.

The clonotype comes from a person aged 45 to 60 with breast cancer. Source material: normal breast tissue next to the tumor. The chain is encoded by TRBV7-9 joined to TRBJ1-5; a tentative D call is TRBD1 (5 bases match). The DNA reads as follows: TGTGCCAGCAGCTTAGGGGGCAGGAGCAACAATCAGCCCCAGCATTTT. Its product reads: CASSLGGRSNNQPQHF.